Presented here are 13 T cell receptor beta chains from one specimen sequenced in a study of shared clonotypes between healthy human individuals. Positively selected for CCR7, the CD45RO-negative cells used as naive CD8 cells excluded terminally differentiated effector memory CD45RA+ cells. Profiled with immunoSEQ multiplex PCR; TCRdb holds only in-frame clones, not every one. The table shows 700,000 to 950,000 clones, with 90% to 98% occurring only once. The sequenced material came from naive CD8+ T cells sorted from blood. Source of these receptors: a man younger than 45 in good health.

V gene TRBV5-4 combines with J gene TRBJ1-5, with D maybe TRBD1 (6 bases). V gave up 4 bases and J gave up 3 bases, with 14 bases separating them. Looked up from germline, CDR1 is SGHNT and CDR2 is YYREEE (reference sequence). The CDR3 extends over 15 amino acids. The DNA of the CDR3 is TGTGCCAGCAGCCTGGCGGGGGGCTTCAATCAGCCCCAGCATTTT. It is translated as CASSLAGGFNQPQHF.

The rearrangement joins TRBV27 to TRBJ2-7, with 8 bases that match TRBD2. Losses at the gene ends were 2 bases for V and 3 bases for J; bases not matched to a gene: 9. The CDR3 runs to 16 residues. Per germline, CDR1 MNHEY and CDR2 SMNVEV (reference sequence). The CDR3 coding sequence is TGTGCCAGCAGTTTAAAAGCGGGAGAAAGAGTCTACGAGCAGTACTTC. It encodes CASSLKAGERVYEQYF.

The rearrangement links TRBV6-6 to TRBJ2-1; 8 bases are shared with TRBD2. The CDR3 consists of 15 residues. Germline lookup yields CDR1 MNHNY and CDR2 SVGAGI (reference sequence). V was clipped by 1 base and J by 8 bases; unmatched bases: 7. CDR3 in amino acids: CASSYWSGSKDEQFF. The CDR3 bases are TGTGCCAGCAGTTACTGGAGCGGGAGTAAGGATGAGCAGTTCTTC.

CDR3 in DNA: TGTGCCAGCAGCGTAGACGTATCGGGGGGCGAAGATACGCAGTATTTT. Its protein product is CASSVDVSGGEDTQYF. J is TRBJ2-3 and V is TRBV7-6; D perhaps matches TRBD2 (7 bases). The CDR3 consists of 16 residues. Germline assignment: CDR1 SGHVS and CDR2 FNYEAQ. Trimming left V 5 bases short and J 5 bases short, with 20 bases between.

The gene calls are TRBV10-3 and TRBJ2-4; 7 nucleotides match TRBD2. The CDR3 covers 19 residues. CDR1 and CDR2 from the germline V gene are ENHRY and SYGVKD. The J segment lost 0 bases and the V segment lost 0 bases, leaving 11 bases of the junction unmatched. The CDR3 nucleotides read TGTGCCATCAGTGAGTCCCTTCATGCGGGAGAAGAAGCCAAAAACATTCAGTACTTC. Its translation is CAISESLHAGEEAKNIQYF.

About this clone itself: Other DNA sequences within the sample encode an identical CDR3. The chain combines TRBV9 with TRBJ2-1; possibly TRBD1 for D (7 bases). CDR1 is SGDLS, CDR2 YYNGEE, per germline. This CDR3 has 14 residues. Trimming stripped 2 bases from V and 4 bases from J, with 10 bases between. CDR3 nucleotide sequence: TGTGCCAGCAGCGTGTCAGGGGGGTACAATGAGCAGTTCTTC. Translating gives CASSVSGGYNEQFF. The full variable domain, with the rest looked up from reference TRBV9 and TRBJ2-1, is DSGVTQTPKHLITATGQRVTLRCSPRSGDLSVYWYQQSLDQGLQFLIQYYNGEERAKGNILERFSAQQFPDLHSELNLSSLELGDSALYFCASSVSGGYNEQFFGPGTRLTVL.

The chain uses TRBV14 and TRBJ2-7; D is possibly TRBD1 or TRBD2 (5 bases each). Per germline, CDR1 SGHDN and CDR2 FVKESK. The CDR3 has 15 residues. Trimming pared 3 bases from V and 3 bases from J, leaving 15 bases between. The CDR3 region is CASSHGANRYYEQYF. In nucleotides, the CDR3 is TGTGCCAGCAGCCACGGGGCTAACCGGTACTACGAGCAGTACTTC. The complete variable domain, with remaining parts taken from reference TRBV14 and TRBJ2-7, reads EAGVTQFPSHSVIEKGQTVTLRCDPISGHDNLYWYRRVMGKEIKFLLHFVKESKQDESGMPNNRFLAERTGGTYSTLKVQPAELEDSGVYFCASSHGANRYYEQYFGPGTRLTVT.

Here the CDR3 DNA reads TGTGCCGCCTCCGGCAGGGGATATCAGCCCCAGCATTTT. Its protein product is CAASGRGYQPQHF. The chain has TRBV19 and TRBJ1-5; D possibly corresponds to TRBD1 (6 bases). Germline CDR1 LNHDA, CDR2 SQIVND (reference sequence). The CDR3 has 13 amino acids. Between the trimmed V and J ends, which lost 11 bases and 5 bases, there was a span of 16 bases.

This clone has only one observation. The chain employs TRBV5-1 and TRBJ1-1, with 8 positions matching TRBD1. Germline CDR1 is SGHRS and CDR2 is YFSETQ. The CDR3 contains 16 residues. The junction had 13 bases not matched to a gene; V was cut back by 5 bases and J by 4 bases. The chain's CDR3 is CASSKIQGAGGTEAFF. In DNA, the CDR3 is TGCGCCAGCAGTAAAATCCAGGGGGCTGGTGGCACTGAAGCTTTCTTT.

The chain couples TRBV5-1 to TRBJ2-3; 7 positions match TRBD1. There are 16 residues in the CDR3. The trim removed 3 bases at V and 2 bases at J, leaving 9 bases unmatched. CDR1 is SGHRS, CDR2 YFSETQ, per germline. CDR3: CASSSGGQPYTDTQYF. CDR3 bases: TGCGCCAGCAGCTCTGGGGGACAGCCGTACACAGATACGCAGTATTTT.

The chain is built from TRBV29-1 and TRBJ2-1; D remains ambiguous. The germline CDR1 and CDR2 sequences are SQVTM and ANQGSEA. V was cut by 7 bases and J by 1 base, with 20 bases left in between. The CDR3 has 16 residues. The CDR3 spells CSALGSPGRSYNEQFF. CDR3 DNA: TGCAGCGCCTTGGGCTCACCGGGTCGATCCTACAATGAGCAGTTCTTC.

This chain links TRBV7-9 with TRBJ2-1; 11 bases are a match to TRBD2. From germline, CDR1 is SEHNR and CDR2 FQNEAQ (reference sequence). The CDR3 extends over 15 amino acids. V dropped 4 bases and J dropped 3; count of bases not matched to a gene: 2. This CDR3 reads CASSSGTSGYNEQFF. In nucleotides, the CDR3 is TGTGCCAGCAGCTCCGGGACTAGCGGCTACAATGAGCAGTTCTTC. The entire variable domain, with the rest obtained from reference TRBV7-9 and TRBJ2-1, is as follows: DTGVSQNPRHKITKRGQNVTFRCDPISEHNRLYWYRQTLGQGPEFLTYFQNEAQLEKSRLLSDRFSAERPKGSFSTLEIQRTEQGDSAMYLCASSSGTSGYNEQFFGPGTRLTVL.

As for this clone: Within the sample, other DNA sequences also encode this same CDR3. The V call is TRBV27, the J call TRBJ2-2; D might be TRBD2 (6 bases). Germline values: CDR1 MNHEY, CDR2 SMNVEV (reference sequence). Trimming took 4 bases from V and 1 from J, leaving 7 bases between them. This CDR3 comprises 14 residues. The CDR3 spells CASSSGLNTGELFF. The CDR3 DNA is TGTGCCAGCAGTTCGGGACTGAACACCGGGGAGCTGTTTTTT.